This T cell receptor beta chain emerged from a study of beta chain features in type 1 diabetes. Regarding the study as a whole: There was a moderate but significant shortening of TCRB CDR3s in all four CD4+ subsets of Type 1 diabetes patients.

V trimming: 5 bases; J trimming: 6 bases; junction bases outside the gene matches: 14. The germline V gene encodes CDR1 SEHNR and CDR2 FQNEAQ (reference sequence). This CDR3 has 16 residues. A note on this clone: Its antigen is unidentified.

What was sequenced were expressed TCRB transcripts, since all of the isolated RNA had been reverse transcribed. Assay: immunoSEQ multiplex PCR; the TCRdb copy retains only in-frame clones and omits some. The sample consists of 310,000 or so clones, roughly 8.8% of them appearing once. A single heparinised draw of approximately 100 mL on average was taken per donor. The purity of all sorted populations exceeded 95%. This chain uses TRBV7-9 with TRBJ2-7; 9 bases align to TRBD1. This clonotype originated in a man aged 25 to 45 with type 1 diabetes. The sample taken for sequencing was central memory CD4+ T cells from blood. CDR3 sequence: CASSTNAGTGIREQYF. The CDR3 DNA follows: TGTGCCAGCAGCACTAACGCCGGGACAGGGATACGCGAGCAGTACTTC.